The 23 T cell receptor beta chains given below trace back to one sample, sequenced in a study of shared T cell receptors in the human thymus. Measured with immunoSEQ multiplex PCR; TCRdb has only the in-frame clones, and not every one. The profile shows roughly 410,000 clones, 95% of them singletons. Sequencing used thymocytes. Receptors were obtained from a human donor.

A single count supports this clone. The J gene is TRBJ2-1, the V gene TRBV11-2, with 8 bases aligning to TRBD2. Germline CDR1 reads SGHAT; CDR2 reads FQNNGV. J gave up 2 bases and V 0 bases, and 6 bases lay outside the gene matches. The CDR3 loop spans 17 amino acids. The CDR3 DNA follows: TGTGCCAGCAGCTTAGATCTTTCCGGGAGGGCCTACAATGAGCAGTTCTTC. Protein: CASSLDLSGRAYNEQFF. Full variable domain (missing parts from reference TRBV11-2 and TRBJ2-1): EAGVAQSPRYKIIEKRQSVAFWCNPISGHATLYWYQQILGQGPKLLIQFQNNGVVDDSQLPKDRFSAERLKGVDSTLKIQPAKLEDSAVYLCASSLDLSGRAYNEQFFGPGTRLTVL.

About this clone itself: One end of the junction does not line up with germline, which may come from a read error. J is TRBJ2-4 and V is TRBV29-1; 8 bases match TRBD1. The CDR3 is 18 amino acids. The germline CDR1 and CDR2 sequences are SQVTM and ANQGSEA. The CDR3 here is CSVEGTGGDLVAKNIQYF. The CDR3 region has the DNA TGCAGCGTGGAAGGGACAGGTGGGGATTTGGTAGCCAAAAACATTCAGTACTTC.

The chain joins TRBV28 to TRBJ2-7; D might be TRBD1 or TRBD2, each matching 5 bases. There are 15 residues in the CDR3. V lost 2 bases to trimming and J lost 2 bases, with 13 bases between them. The V gene's germline CDR1 is MDHEN and CDR2 SYDVKM. The CDR3 DNA reads TGTGCCAGCAGTTTAAAGGGACGCCGGACCTACGAGCAGTACTTC. This encodes CASSLKGRRTYEQYF.

The chain carries TRBV5-1 and TRBJ2-7, with D perhaps matching TRBD2 (5 bases). Germline V lookup: CDR1 SGHRS, CDR2 YFSETQ. CDR3 size: 14 residues. The V and J ends lost 5 bases and 1 base respectively, with 13 bases between them. CDR3 protein: CASSSVAESYEQYF. The CDR3 DNA sequence: TGCGCCAGCAGTAGCGTCGCAGAATCCTACGAGCAGTACTTC.

On this clone itself: The junction and the germline gene differ at one end; a read error may be behind it. The J gene is TRBJ2-3, the V gene TRBV5-1; D is ambiguous. The CDR3 length is 14 residues. Germline CDR1 reads SGHRS; CDR2 reads YFSETQ. The CDR3: CASNLRPALDTQYF. In DNA, the CDR3 is TGCGCCAGCAACTTGAGGCCAGCGTTAGATACGCAGTATTTT.

V and J are TRBV25-1 and TRBJ2-7; the match to TRBD1 covers 8 bases. The J segment lost 4 bases and the V segment lost 1 base, leaving 12 bases of the junction unmatched. Germline CDR1 reads MGHDK; CDR2 reads SYGVNS. The CDR3 has 17 amino acids. As DNA, the CDR3 is TGTGCCAGCAGTGAATTCTCCCCGGGACAGGCGAGTTACGAGCAGTACTTC. This sequence encodes CASSEFSPGQASYEQYF.

The rearrangement links TRBV19 to TRBJ2-6; D perhaps matches TRBD1 (6 bases). V was cut by 10 bases and J by 3 bases, with 22 bases left in between. CDR3 length equals 17 residues. Germline CDR1 LNHDA, CDR2 SQIVND (reference sequence). As DNA, the CDR3 is TGTGCCACCTCAACAGGGCTGTCGGTCAATGGGGCCAACGTCCTGACTTTC. Amino acids: CATSTGLSVNGANVLTF. The variable domain in full, completed from reference TRBV19 and TRBJ2-6, reads DGGITQSPKYLFRKEGQNVTLSCEQNLNHDAMYWYRQDPGQGLRLIYYSQIVNDFQKGDIAEGYSVSREKKESFPLTVTSAQKNPTAFYLCATSTGLSVNGANVLTFGAGSRLTVL.

This chain connects TRBV6-5 to TRBJ2-3; the D gene could be TRBD1 or TRBD2 (5 bases each). CDR1 is MNHEY, CDR2 SVGAGI, per germline. The CDR3 is made up of 15 amino acids. V lost 7 bases and J 1 base, leaving 15 bases between the germline ends. CDR3 nucleotide sequence: TGTGCCAGCACCTCGGGGCTAGATGGCACAGATACGCAGTATTTT. Translation: CASTSGLDGTDTQYF.

V gene TRBV27 combines with J gene TRBJ2-3; 11 positions agree with TRBD2. This CDR3 is built from 20 residues. V gave up 8 bases and J gave up 3 bases; unmatched junction bases: 22. The germline gives CDR1 MNHEY, CDR2 SMNVEV (reference sequence). The CDR3 nucleotides are TGTGCCAGCCTCCCCCCGACTAGCGGGATAACTCGCCTAGCTACAGATACGCAGTATTTT. This translates into CASLPPTSGITRLATDTQYF.

The V and J genes are TRBV10-3 and TRBJ2-7, with D unclear. The CDR3 runs 14 residues. V lost 10 bases to trimming and J lost 6 bases, with 22 bases between them. Germline CDR1 is ENHRY and CDR2 is SYGVKD. The CDR3 spells CATSSRKKTGEQYF. The CDR3 nucleotides read TGTGCCACCTCCTCGAGAAAAAAAACGGGCGAGCAGTACTTC.

The chain recombines TRBV27 with TRBJ1-1; 7 bases fit TRBD1. The V segment lost 6 bases and the J segment 0 bases; nucleotides outside the gene matches: 16. There are 18 residues in the CDR3. Germline loops: CDR1 MNHEY, CDR2 SMNVEV (reference sequence). DNA for the CDR3: TGTGCCAGCAGCCCAACGACCCGGGACAGCCAAATGAACACTGAAGCTTTCTTT. As protein: CASSPTTRDSQMNTEAFF.

The V and J genes are TRBV7-6 and TRBJ1-2; a possible D gene is TRBD1 (5 bases). There are 13 residues in the CDR3. V was cut by 1 base and J by 9 bases, with 12 bases left in between. Germline V gene lookup returns CDR1 SGHVS and CDR2 FNYEAQ. Here the CDR3 reads CASSLDPGSRYTF. The CDR3 DNA is TGTGCCAGCAGCTTAGATCCAGGGTCGCGCTACACCTTC.

The chain combines TRBV5-4 with TRBJ2-1; D could derive from TRBD1 or TRBD2 (5 bases each). Germline loops: CDR1 SGHNT, CDR2 YYREEE (reference sequence). The CDR3 is made up of 16 amino acids. V was cut by 4 bases and J by 4 bases, with 18 bases left in between. CDR3 in amino acids: CASSRWGGGGYNEQFF. CDR3 DNA sequence: TGTGCCAGCAGCCGTTGGGGCGGAGGTGGGTACAATGAGCAGTTCTTC.

The chain employs TRBV30 and TRBJ1-5; D is undetermined. The CDR3 has 17 amino acids. V shed 0 bases and J shed 1 base, with 16 bases lying between them. Germline V lookup: CDR1 GTSNPN, CDR2 SVGIG (reference sequence). CDR3 sequence: CAWSVPVERWSNQPQHF. The CDR3 region has the DNA TGTGCCTGGAGTGTTCCGGTGGAGAGGTGGAGCAATCAGCCCCAGCATTTT.

The CDR3 DNA follows: TGTGCCAGCATTACCAAGACTAGCGGGTGGGGCGATACGCAGTATTTT. Amino acids: CASITKTSGWGDTQYF. This chain uses TRBV28 with TRBJ2-3; 10 positions match TRBD2. V was clipped by 7 bases and J by 6 bases; unmatched bases: 13. The CDR3 consists of 16 residues. CDR1 is MDHEN and CDR2 is SYDVKM in the germline V gene.

CDR3 DNA: TGTGCCAGCAGGACTGTAAGCTCCTACAATGAGCAGTTCTTC. Translating it yields CASRTVSSYNEQFF. The genes are TRBV6-5 and TRBJ2-1; D unclear. Germline values: CDR1 MNHEY, CDR2 SVGAGI. The CDR3 runs to 14 residues. V dropped 6 bases and J dropped 0 bases, with 9 bases sitting between them.

The V call is TRBV7-9, the J call TRBJ1-1; D not resolved. Trimming removed 4 bases at V and 1 base at J, with 7 bases between. This CDR3 has 13 amino acids. In germline, CDR1 is SEHNR, CDR2 FQNEAQ (reference sequence). The CDR3 sequence: CASSSLKNTEAFF. The DNA of the CDR3 is TGTGCCAGCAGCTCGTTAAAGAACACTGAAGCTTTCTTT.

The chain is built from TRBV28 and TRBJ1-2; 9 bases are shared with TRBD1. In germline, CDR1 is MDHEN, CDR2 SYDVKM. Unmatched junction bases numbered 5, after V lost 3 bases and J lost 6 bases. The CDR3 is 14 amino acids. The CDR3 DNA sequence: TGTGCCAGCAGTTTTCGGGACAGGGTGAATGGCTACACCTTC. It encodes CASSFRDRVNGYTF.

The chain employs TRBV9 and TRBJ1-1, with TRBD1 as a possible D gene (6 bases). The V end lost 0 bases, the J end lost 1 base, and 10 bases lay between the germline ends. The germline V gene encodes CDR1 SGDLS and CDR2 YYNGEE. The CDR3 loop spans 15 amino acids. The chain's CDR3 is CASSVGGRTNTEAFF. The DNA for the CDR3 is TGTGCCAGCAGCGTAGGGGGGCGGACGAACACTGAAGCTTTCTTT.

The chain links TRBV27 to TRBJ2-7; D remains unclear. Looked up from germline, CDR1 is MNHEY and CDR2 is SMNVEV (reference sequence). This CDR3 has 11 residues. Between the trimmed V and J ends, which lost 4 bases and 3 bases, there was a span of 4 bases. In DNA, the CDR3 is TGTGCCAGCAGTTCGTTCTACGAGCAGTACTTC. It is translated as CASSSFYEQYF.

The chain is built from TRBV5-7 and TRBJ1-5; 7 bases are shared with TRBD1. TRBV5-7 is sorted into the ORF group, with uncertain function. With 4 bases clipped from V and 3 bases from J, the junction kept 1 base outside the gene matches. This CDR3 contains 13 residues. The CDR3 bases are TGTGCCAGCAGCGGGACAGCCAATCAGCCCCAGCATTTT. Translated, it gives CASSGTANQPQHF.

This clone was observed a handful of times. The chain is built from TRBV28 and TRBJ2-1; D may be TRBD2 (8 bases). Germline V gene lookup returns CDR1 MDHEN and CDR2 SYDVKM. The CDR3 covers 22 residues. The ends were cut back, 6 bases at V and 7 bases at J, with 40 bases in the middle. The chain's CDR3 is CASSARQGQDLFSGIVGNEQFF. The CDR3 nucleotides are TGTGCCAGCAGCGCTCGACAGGGACAAGACCTATTTAGCGGGATTGTGGGGAATGAGCAGTTCTTC. The variable domain in full, with the rest retrieved from reference TRBV28 and TRBJ2-1, is DVKVTQSSRYLVKRTGEKVFLECVQDMDHENMFWYRQDPGLGLRLIYFSYDVKMKEKGDIPEGYSVSREKKERFSLILESASTNQTSMYLCASSARQGQDLFSGIVGNEQFFGPGTRLTVL.

With regard to this clone: Sequence at one end of the junction differs from germline and may be a read error. The chain uses TRBV7-2 and TRBJ2-1; unclear D gene. CDR1 and CDR2 from the germline V gene are SGHTA and FQGNSA. This CDR3 region has 16 residues. CDR3 loop: CASSNTRIPSYNGQFF. CDR3 bases: TGTGCCAGCAGCAATACCCGGATCCCCTCCTACAATGGGCAGTTCTTC.